This is a list of T cell receptor beta chains from one sample in a study of T cell responses to AZD1222 COVID-19 vaccine. Produced via immunoSEQ multiplex PCR; TCRdb's table is partial and in-frame only. The data show about 120,000 clones, around 87% seen once. The sample here was peripheral blood, taken 28 days after the second AZD1222 dose. Every receptor here comes from an adult who received the AZD1222 COVID-19 vaccine. Each CDR3 is given with its conserved first and last residue. For some rows the clone size is stated as once, few or many, or as a class when expanded; others skip it.

V gene: TRBV5-1; clone size: NA; CDR3 protein: CASRLGTVWTGELFF
V gene: TRBV4-2; clone size: NA; CDR3 protein: CASSQQYRGWPDTQYF
V gene: TRBV6-5; clone size: NA; CDR3 protein: CASSPLAGGREQYF
V gene: TRBV28; clone size: NA; CDR3 protein: CAGRDSSNEKLFF
V gene: TRBV7-2; clone size: NA; CDR3 protein: CASSLGGSGGRPQHF
V gene: TRBV5-4; clone size: NA; CDR3 protein: CASSLDGNYGYTF
V gene: TRBV7-2; clone size: NA; CDR3 protein: CASSLEPGGETQYF
V gene: TRBV28; clone size: NA; CDR3 protein: CASSPPGQGVWGYGYTF
V gene: TRBV5-1; clone size: NA; CDR3 protein: CASSPGLGQGAFEQYF
V gene: TRBV30; clone size: once; CDR3 protein: CAWSTWGSGYTF
V gene: TRBV9; clone size: NA; CDR3 protein: CASSVGADASYEQYF
V gene: TRBV4-1; clone size: NA; CDR3 protein: CASSQPFSQGNYEQYF
V gene: TRBV21-1; clone size: NA; CDR3 protein: CASSKDNRGASGANVLTF
V gene: TRBV5-1; clone size: NA; CDR3 protein: CASRGGPEAFF
V gene: TRBV18; clone size: NA; CDR3 protein: CASSPAGTNEKLFF
V gene: TRBV29-1; clone size: NA; CDR3 protein: CSATGGDTGELFF
V gene: TRBV2; clone size: NA; CDR3 protein: CASSGQLNTEAFF
V gene: TRBV28; clone size: NA; CDR3 protein: CASSIPFEKLFF
V gene: TRBV2; clone size: once; CDR3 protein: CASRDPGTGTEAFF